This T cell receptor beta chain was found in a study of T-cell reconstitution after alpha-beta-depleted transplantation in children. As it was prepared, the TCRbeta library received unique molecular identifiers. Each CDR3 protein is one row after TCRdb ran MiXCR on the PCR reads. This sample has approximately 91,000 distinct CDR3 sequences, with approximately 8.4% found just once. This clonotype was counted many times. Here the sequenced sample was PBMCs from the stem cell graft donor, taken from the stem cell graft. The sequence derives from a human donor who donated a stem cell graft to a child with congenital amegakaryocytic thrombocytopenia.

CDR3 sequence reads: CASSLAASGEYNEQFF. DNA of the CDR3: TGTGCCAGCAGCTTAGCGGCTAGCGGAGAGTACAATGAGCAGTTCTTC. The V call is TRBV7-2, the J call TRBJ2-1; 7 bases map to TRBD2. Germline assignment: CDR1 SGHTA and CDR2 FQGNSA. V gave up 0 bases and J gave up 4 bases; unmatched junction bases: 6. There are 16 residues in the CDR3.